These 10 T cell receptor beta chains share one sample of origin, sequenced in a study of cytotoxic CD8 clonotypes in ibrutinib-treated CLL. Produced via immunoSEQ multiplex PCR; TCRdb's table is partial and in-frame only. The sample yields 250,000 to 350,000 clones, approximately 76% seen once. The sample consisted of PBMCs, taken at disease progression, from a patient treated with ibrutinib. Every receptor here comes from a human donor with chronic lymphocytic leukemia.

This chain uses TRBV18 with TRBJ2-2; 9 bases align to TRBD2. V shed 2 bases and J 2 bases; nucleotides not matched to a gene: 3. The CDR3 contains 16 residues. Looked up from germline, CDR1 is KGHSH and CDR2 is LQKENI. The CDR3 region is CASSPGLAGNTGELFF. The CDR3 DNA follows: TGTGCCAGCTCACCAGGGCTAGCGGGAAACACCGGGGAGCTGTTTTTT.

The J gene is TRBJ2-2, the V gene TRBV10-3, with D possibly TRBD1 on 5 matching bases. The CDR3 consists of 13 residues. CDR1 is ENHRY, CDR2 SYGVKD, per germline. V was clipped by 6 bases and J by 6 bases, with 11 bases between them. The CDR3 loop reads CAISVREAGELFF. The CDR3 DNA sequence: TGTGCCATCAGCGTCAGGGAAGCCGGGGAGCTGTTTTTT.

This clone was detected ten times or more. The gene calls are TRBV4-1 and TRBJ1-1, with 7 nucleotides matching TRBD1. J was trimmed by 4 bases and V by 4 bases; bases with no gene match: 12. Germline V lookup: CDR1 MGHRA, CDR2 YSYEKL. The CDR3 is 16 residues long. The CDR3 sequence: CASSPWTGEVVTEAFF. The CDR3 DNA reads TGCGCCAGCAGCCCTTGGACAGGCGAGGTAGTCACTGAAGCTTTCTTT.

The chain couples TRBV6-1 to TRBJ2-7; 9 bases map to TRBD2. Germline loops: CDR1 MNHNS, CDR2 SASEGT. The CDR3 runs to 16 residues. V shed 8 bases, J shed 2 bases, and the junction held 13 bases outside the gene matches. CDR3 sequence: CASGAVASGTTYEQYF. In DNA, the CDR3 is TGTGCCAGCGGTGCGGTGGCTAGCGGGACGACCTACGAGCAGTACTTC.

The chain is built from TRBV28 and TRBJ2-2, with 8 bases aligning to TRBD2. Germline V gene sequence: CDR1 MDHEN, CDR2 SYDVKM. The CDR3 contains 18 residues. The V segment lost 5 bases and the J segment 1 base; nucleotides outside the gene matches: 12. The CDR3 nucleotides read TGTGCCAGCAGTCCCCTGGGTCGGACTAGCTGGAACACCGGGGAGCTGTTTTTT. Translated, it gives CASSPLGRTSWNTGELFF.

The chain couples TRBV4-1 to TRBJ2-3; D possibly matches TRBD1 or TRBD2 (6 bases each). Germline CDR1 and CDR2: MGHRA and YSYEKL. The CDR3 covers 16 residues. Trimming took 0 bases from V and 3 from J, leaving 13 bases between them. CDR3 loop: CASSQDRGRRTDTQYF. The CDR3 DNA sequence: TGCGCCAGCAGCCAAGACCGGGGGCGCAGAACAGATACGCAGTATTTT.

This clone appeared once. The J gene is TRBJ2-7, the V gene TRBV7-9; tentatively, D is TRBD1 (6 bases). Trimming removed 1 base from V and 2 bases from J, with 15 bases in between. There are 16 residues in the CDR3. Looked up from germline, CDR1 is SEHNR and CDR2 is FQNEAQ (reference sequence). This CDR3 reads CASSLDRAAFPYEQYF. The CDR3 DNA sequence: TGTGCCAGCAGCTTAGACAGGGCGGCATTCCCCTACGAGCAGTACTTC. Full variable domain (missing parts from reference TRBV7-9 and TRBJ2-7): DTGVSQNPRHKITKRGQNVTFRCDPISEHNRLYWYRQTLGQGPEFLTYFQNEAQLEKSRLLSDRFSAERPKGSFSTLEIQRTEQGDSAMYLCASSLDRAAFPYEQYFGPGTRLTVT.

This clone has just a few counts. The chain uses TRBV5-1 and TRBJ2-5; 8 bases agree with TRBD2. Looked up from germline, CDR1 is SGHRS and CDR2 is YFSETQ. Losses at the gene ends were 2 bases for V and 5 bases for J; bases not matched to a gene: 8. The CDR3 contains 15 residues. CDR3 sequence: CASSLRGGRGETQYF. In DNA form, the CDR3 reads TGCGCCAGCAGCTTACGGGGGGGCCGAGGCGAGACCCAGTACTTC.

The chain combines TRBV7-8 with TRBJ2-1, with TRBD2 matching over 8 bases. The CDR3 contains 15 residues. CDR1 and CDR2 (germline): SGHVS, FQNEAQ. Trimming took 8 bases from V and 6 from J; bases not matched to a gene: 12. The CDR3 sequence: CASGSGTRGPNEQFF. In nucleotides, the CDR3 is TGTGCCAGCGGTTCCGGGACTAGGGGCCCCAATGAGCAGTTCTTC.

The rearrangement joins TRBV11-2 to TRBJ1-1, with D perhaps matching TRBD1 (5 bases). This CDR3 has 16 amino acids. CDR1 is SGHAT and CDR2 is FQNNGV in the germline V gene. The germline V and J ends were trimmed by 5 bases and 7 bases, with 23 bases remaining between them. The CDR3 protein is CASSPGLLTATHEAFF. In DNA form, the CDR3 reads TGTGCCAGCAGCCCTGGGCTCTTGACAGCTACCCATGAAGCTTTCTTT. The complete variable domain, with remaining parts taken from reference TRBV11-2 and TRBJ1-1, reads EAGVAQSPRYKIIEKRQSVAFWCNPISGHATLYWYQQILGQGPKLLIQFQNNGVVDDSQLPKDRFSAERLKGVDSTLKIQPAKLEDSAVYLCASSPGLLTATHEAFFGQGTRLTVV.